This T cell receptor beta chain stems from a study of vaccination effects on CD4 cells after COVID-19. As regards this clone: What it recognizes is unknown.

Antigen-specific CD4+ T cells were expanded with viral peptide pools in the ViraFEST assay before sequencing. With approximately 9 days of culture completed, CD4+ T cells were isolated. Participants were vaccinated with two doses of either the BNT162b2 or mRNA-1273 vaccine. Germline V gene lookup returns CDR1 GTSNPN and CDR2 SVGIG (reference sequence). CDR3 length equals 13 residues. Trimming shortened V by 2 bases and J by 7 bases, and 9 bases separated the two germline ends. Some clones are missing from TCRdb's copy, which holds only in-frame ones; the method was immunoSEQ multiplex PCR. The sample carries about 72,000 clones, around 81% recorded once.

Sequencing was performed on CD4+ T cells from PBMCs cultured with HCoV-229E spike peptides, taken after COVID-19 vaccination. This sequence originates from a human donor who received a COVID-19 vaccine. This sequence joins TRBV30 and TRBJ1-6; D gene uncertain. CDR3 coding DNA: TGTGCCTGGAGTAGTGGAGGGAATTCACCCCTCCACTTT. Translation gives CAWSSGGNSPLHF.